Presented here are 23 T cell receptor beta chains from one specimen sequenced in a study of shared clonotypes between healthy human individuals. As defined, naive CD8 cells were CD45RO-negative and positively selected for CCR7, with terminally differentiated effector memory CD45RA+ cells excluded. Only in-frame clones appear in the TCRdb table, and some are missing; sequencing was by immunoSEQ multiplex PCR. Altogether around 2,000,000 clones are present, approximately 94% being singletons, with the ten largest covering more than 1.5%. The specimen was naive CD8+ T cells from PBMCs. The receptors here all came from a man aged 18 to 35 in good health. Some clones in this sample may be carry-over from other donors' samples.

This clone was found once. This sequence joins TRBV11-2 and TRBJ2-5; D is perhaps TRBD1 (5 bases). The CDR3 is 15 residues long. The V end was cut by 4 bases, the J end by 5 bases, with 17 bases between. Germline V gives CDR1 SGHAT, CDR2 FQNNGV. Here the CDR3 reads CASSSEFGAGETQYF. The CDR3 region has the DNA TGTGCCAGCAGCTCCGAATTTGGGGCCGGGGAGACCCAGTACTTC.

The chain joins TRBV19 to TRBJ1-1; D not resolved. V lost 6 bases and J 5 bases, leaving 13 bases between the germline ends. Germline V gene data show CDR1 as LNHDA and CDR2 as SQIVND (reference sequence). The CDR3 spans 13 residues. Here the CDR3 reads CASSPGRGTEAFF. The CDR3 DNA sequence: TGTGCCAGTAGCCCCGGACGGGGAACTGAAGCTTTCTTT.

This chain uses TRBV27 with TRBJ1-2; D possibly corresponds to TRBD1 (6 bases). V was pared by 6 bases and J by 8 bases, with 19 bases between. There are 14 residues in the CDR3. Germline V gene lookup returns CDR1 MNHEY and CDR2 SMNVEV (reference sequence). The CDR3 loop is CASSYGGALGGYTF. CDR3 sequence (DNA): TGTGCCAGCAGCTATGGGGGGGCGTTAGGAGGCTACACCTTC.

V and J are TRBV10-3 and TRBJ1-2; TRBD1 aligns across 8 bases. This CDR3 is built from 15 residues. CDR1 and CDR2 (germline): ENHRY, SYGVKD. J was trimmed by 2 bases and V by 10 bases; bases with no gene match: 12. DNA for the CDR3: TGTGCCACCCACACCCTTGGACAGGGCAACTATGGCTACACCTTC. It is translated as CATHTLGQGNYGYTF.

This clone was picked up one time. The CDR3 is CASSYSRRLTEDEQYF. DNA for the CDR3: TGTGCCAGCAGTTACTCGCGGCGACTTACGGAGGACGAGCAGTACTTC. This sequence joins TRBV6-5 and TRBJ2-7, with D tentatively TRBD2 (5 bases). CDR1 and CDR2 from the germline V gene are MNHEY and SVGAGI. Trimming removed 0 bases at V and 5 bases at J, with 17 bases between. The length of the CDR3 is 16 residues.

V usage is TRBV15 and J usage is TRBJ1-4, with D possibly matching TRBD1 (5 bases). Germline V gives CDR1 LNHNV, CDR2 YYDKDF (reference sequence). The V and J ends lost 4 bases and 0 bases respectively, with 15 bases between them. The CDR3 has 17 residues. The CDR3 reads CATSTRQLPATNEKLFF. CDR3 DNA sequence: TGTGCCACCAGCACCCGACAGCTACCCGCAACTAATGAAAAACTGTTTTTT.

CDR3 in DNA: TGTGCCAGCAGCTTATCCACGGGACAGGGGGTAACTTTCTTT. Amino acid sequence: CASSLSTGQGVTFF. The chain links TRBV5-4 to TRBJ1-1, with 11 nucleotides matching TRBD1. Germline loops: CDR1 SGHNT, CDR2 YYREEE (reference sequence). This CDR3 spans 14 amino acids. The J segment lost 12 bases and the V segment lost 2 bases, leaving 9 bases of the junction unmatched.

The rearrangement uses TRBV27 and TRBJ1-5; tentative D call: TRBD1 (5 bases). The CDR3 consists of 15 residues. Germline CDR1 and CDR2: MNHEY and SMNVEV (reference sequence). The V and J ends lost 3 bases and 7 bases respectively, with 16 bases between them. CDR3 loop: CASSLEGPSGQPQHF. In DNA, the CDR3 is TGTGCCAGCAGTTTGGAGGGACCTTCGGGCCAGCCCCAGCATTTT.

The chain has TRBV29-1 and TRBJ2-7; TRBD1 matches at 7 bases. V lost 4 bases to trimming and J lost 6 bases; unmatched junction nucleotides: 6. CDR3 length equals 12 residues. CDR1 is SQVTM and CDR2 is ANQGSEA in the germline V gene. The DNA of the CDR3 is TGCAGCGTTGGGGGACAGCCGGGCGAGCAGTACTTC. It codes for CSVGGQPGEQYF.

In nucleotides, the CDR3 is TGCGCCAGCAGCTTACCCGCCCTTCGAAATGAGCAGTTCTTC. Its translation is CASSLPALRNEQFF. The gene calls are TRBV5-1 and TRBJ2-1; D ambiguous. V lost 2 bases and J 7 bases, leaving 13 bases between the germline ends. The CDR3 has 14 amino acids. CDR1 is SGHRS, CDR2 YFSETQ, per germline.

The CDR3 sequence: CASSDLFMGADEKLFF. The CDR3 DNA follows: TGTGCCAGCAGTGATTTATTTATGGGGGCGGATGAAAAACTGTTTTTT. This chain links TRBV6-1 with TRBJ1-4; TRBD1 is a possible D gene (6 bases). Germline V gene lookup returns CDR1 MNHNS and CDR2 SASEGT. This CDR3 region has 16 residues. The V end lost 3 bases, the J end lost 6 bases, and 17 bases lay between the germline ends.

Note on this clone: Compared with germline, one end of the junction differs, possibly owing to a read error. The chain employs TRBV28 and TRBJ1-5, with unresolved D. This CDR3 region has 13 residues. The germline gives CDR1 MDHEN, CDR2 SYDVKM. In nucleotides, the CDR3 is TGTGCCAGCAGTTTAAATAGCGATCAGCCCCAGCATTTT. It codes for CASSLNSDQPQHF. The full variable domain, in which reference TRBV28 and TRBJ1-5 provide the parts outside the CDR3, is DVKVTQSSRYLVKRTGEKVFLECVQDMDHENMFWYRQDPGLGLRLIYFSYDVKMKEKGDIPEGYSVSREKKERFSLILESASTNQTSMYLCASSLNSDQPQHFGDGTRLSIL.

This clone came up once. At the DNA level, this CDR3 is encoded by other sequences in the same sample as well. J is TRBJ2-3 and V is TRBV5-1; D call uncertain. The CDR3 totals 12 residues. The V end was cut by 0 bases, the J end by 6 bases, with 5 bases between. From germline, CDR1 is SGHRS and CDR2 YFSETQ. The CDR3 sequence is CASSLGADTQYF. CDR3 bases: TGCGCCAGCAGCTTGGGGGCGGATACGCAGTATTTT.

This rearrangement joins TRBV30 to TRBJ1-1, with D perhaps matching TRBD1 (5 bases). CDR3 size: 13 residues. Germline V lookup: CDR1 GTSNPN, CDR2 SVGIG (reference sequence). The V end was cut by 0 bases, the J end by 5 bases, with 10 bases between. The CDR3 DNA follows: TGTGCCTGGAGTGTCTTTGAGGGGACTGAAGCTTTCTTT. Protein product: CAWSVFEGTEAFF.

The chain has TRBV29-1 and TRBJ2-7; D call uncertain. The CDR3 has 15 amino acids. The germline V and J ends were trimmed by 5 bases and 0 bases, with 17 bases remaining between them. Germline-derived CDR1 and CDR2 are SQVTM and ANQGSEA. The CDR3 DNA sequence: TGCAGCGTTCTGGGTTCCCGTACCAGCTCCTACGAGCAGTACTTC. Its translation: CSVLGSRTSSYEQYF.

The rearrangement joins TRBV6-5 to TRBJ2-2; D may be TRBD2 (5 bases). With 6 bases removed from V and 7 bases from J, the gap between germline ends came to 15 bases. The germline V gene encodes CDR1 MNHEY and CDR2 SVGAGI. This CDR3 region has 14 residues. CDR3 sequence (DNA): TGTGCCAGCAGCCCAAGGAGGCGGGTCGGGGAGCTGTTTTTT. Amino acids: CASSPRRRVGELFF.

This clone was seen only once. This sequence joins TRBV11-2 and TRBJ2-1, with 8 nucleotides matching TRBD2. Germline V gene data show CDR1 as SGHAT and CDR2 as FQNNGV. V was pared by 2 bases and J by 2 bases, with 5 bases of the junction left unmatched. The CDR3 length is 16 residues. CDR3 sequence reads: CASSLPGLAAYNEQFF. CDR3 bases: TGTGCCAGCAGCTTACCTGGACTAGCAGCCTACAATGAGCAGTTCTTC.

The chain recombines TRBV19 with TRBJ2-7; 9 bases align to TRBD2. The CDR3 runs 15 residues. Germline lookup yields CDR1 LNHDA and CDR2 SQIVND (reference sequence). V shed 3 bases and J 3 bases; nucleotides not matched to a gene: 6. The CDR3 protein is CASSMVASGVYEQYF. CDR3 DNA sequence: TGTGCCAGTAGTATGGTGGCTAGCGGGGTCTACGAGCAGTACTTC. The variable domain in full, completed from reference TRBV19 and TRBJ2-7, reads DGGITQSPKYLFRKEGQNVTLSCEQNLNHDAMYWYRQDPGQGLRLIYYSQIVNDFQKGDIAEGYSVSREKKESFPLTVTSAQKNPTAFYLCASSMVASGVYEQYFGPGTRLTVT.

CDR3 protein: CASSIITGDHEQYF. The CDR3, as DNA: TGTGCCAGCAGTATAATAACAGGGGACCACGAGCAGTACTTC. The chain links TRBV6-5 to TRBJ2-7; 7 bases are a match to TRBD1. CDR1 is MNHEY, CDR2 SVGAGI, per germline. With 5 bases clipped from V and 5 bases from J, the junction kept 9 bases outside the gene matches. This CDR3 has 14 amino acids.

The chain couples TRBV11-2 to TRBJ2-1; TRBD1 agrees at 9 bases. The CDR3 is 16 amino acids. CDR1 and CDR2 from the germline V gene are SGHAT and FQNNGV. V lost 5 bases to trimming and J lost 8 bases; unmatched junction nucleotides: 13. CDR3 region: CASSRRSGQGSDEQFF. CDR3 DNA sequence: TGTGCCAGCAGCCGCCGGTCGGGACAGGGCTCGGATGAGCAGTTCTTC.

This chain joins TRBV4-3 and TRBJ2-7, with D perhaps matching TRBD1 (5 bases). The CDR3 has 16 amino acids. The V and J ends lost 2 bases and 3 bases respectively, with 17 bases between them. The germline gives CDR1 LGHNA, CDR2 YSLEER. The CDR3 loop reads CASSQKQVPPGYEQYF. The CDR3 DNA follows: TGCGCCAGCAGCCAAAAACAGGTTCCGCCAGGCTACGAGCAGTACTTC.

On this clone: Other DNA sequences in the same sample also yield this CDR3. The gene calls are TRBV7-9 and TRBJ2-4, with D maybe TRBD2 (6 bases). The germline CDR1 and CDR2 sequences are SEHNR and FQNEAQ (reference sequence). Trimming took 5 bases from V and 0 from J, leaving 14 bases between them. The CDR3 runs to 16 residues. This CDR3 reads CASSPPGGLAKNIQYF. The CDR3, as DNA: TGTGCCAGCAGCCCCCCCGGGGGATTAGCCAAAAACATTCAGTACTTC.

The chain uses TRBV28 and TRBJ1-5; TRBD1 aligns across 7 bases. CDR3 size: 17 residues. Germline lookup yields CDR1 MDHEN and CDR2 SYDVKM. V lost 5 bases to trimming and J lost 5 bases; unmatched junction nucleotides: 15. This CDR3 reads CASSTTGSFYSDQPQHF. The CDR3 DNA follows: TGTGCCAGCAGTACGACAGGGTCTTTTTATTCGGATCAGCCCCAGCATTTT. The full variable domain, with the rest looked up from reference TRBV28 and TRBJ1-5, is DVKVTQSSRYLVKRTGEKVFLECVQDMDHENMFWYRQDPGLGLRLIYFSYDVKMKEKGDIPEGYSVSREKKERFSLILESASTNQTSMYLCASSTTGSFYSDQPQHFGDGTRLSIL.